This T cell receptor beta chain was identified in a study of persistence of HIV-infected CD4 T cells. Study-level background: Suppressive ART had lasted a median of 8 years.

Regarding this clone: The antigen is undetermined.

An overlapping HIV-1 Gag peptide pool stimulated these cells at 0.85 to 1 ug/peptide/mL. Memory cells lacking CD40L and CD69 with high CD45RO were sorted. Suppressive ART was started during chronic HIV-1 infection in these adults. Plasma HIV-1 RNA stayed below 50 copies/mL for at least 4 years. Trimming left V 6 bases short and J 5 bases short, with 12 bases between. CDR3 length: 13 residues. Per the germline V gene, CDR1 is MNHEY and CDR2 is SMNVEV (reference sequence). The libraries were made with immunoSEQ version 4 in survey mode. Genomic DNA was diluted to around 10 ng/uL, up to 1 ug per sample. Sequencing used immunoSEQ multiplex PCR; TCRdb keeps in-frame clones, though not all of them. This table has 30,000 to 45,000 clones, more than 75% appearing once.

The sequence was obtained from an adult with HIV. The donor label of this sample is uncertain. The chain carries TRBV27 and TRBJ2-3, with no clear D. The source was cultured CD4+ T cells from PBMCs, collected from a patient who received antiretroviral therapy. CDR3 region: CASRLRPVDTQYF. DNA for the CDR3: TGTGCCAGCAGGTTAAGGCCGGTAGATACGCAGTATTTT.